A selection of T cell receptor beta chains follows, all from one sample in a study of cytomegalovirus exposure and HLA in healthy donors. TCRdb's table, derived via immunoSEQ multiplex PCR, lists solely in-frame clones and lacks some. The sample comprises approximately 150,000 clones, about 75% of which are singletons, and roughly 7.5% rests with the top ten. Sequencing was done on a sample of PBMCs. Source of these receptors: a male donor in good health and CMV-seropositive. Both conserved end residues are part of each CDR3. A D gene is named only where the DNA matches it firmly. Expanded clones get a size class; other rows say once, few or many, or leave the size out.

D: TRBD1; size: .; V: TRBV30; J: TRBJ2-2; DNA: TGTGCCTCCCCGGGACAGGGGAACACCGGGGAGCTGTTTTTT; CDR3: CASPGQGNTGELFF
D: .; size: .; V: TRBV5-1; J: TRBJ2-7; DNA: TGCGCCAGCAGCTTAGGGCAGGGGAACGAGCAGTACTTC; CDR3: CASSLGQGNEQYF
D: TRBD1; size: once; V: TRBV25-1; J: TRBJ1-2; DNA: TGTGCCAGCAGAAAGACAGGGAACTATGGCTACACCTTC; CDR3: CASRKTGNYGYTF
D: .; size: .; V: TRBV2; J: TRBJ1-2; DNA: TGTGCCAGCAGTGTAGGCAGGGAGGGTGGCTACACCTTC; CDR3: CASSVGREGGYTF
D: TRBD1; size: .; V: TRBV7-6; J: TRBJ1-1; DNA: TGTGCCAGCAGCCGAAGGGACGACAGGGGCACACTGAACACTGAAGCTTTCTTT; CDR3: CASSRRDDRGTLNTEAFF
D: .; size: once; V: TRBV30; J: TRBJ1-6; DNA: TGTGCCTGGATTGAAGGGACTAGTAATTCACCCCTCCACTTT; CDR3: CAWIEGTSNSPLHF
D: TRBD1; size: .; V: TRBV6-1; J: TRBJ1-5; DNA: TGTGCCAGCAGTTCGACAGGGGGCAATCAGCCCCAGCATTTT; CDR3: CASSSTGGNQPQHF
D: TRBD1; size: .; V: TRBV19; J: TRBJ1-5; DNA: TGTGCCAGTACCCCACTTAGGACAGGGAGCAATCAGCCCCAGCATTTT; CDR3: CASTPLRTGSNQPQHF
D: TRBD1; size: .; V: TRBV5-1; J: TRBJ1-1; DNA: TGCGCCAGCAGCTTGGAGACAGGGGTCACTGAAGCTTTCTTT; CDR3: CASSLETGVTEAFF
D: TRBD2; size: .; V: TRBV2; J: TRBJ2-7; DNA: TGTGCCAGCAGTAAGCGGGGCGAACTCAGGCAGTACTTC; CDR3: CASSKRGELRQYF
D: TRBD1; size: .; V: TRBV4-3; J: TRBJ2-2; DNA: TGCGCCAGCAGAAGGGACAGAGTGAACACCGGGGAGCTGTTTTTT; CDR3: CASRRDRVNTGELFF
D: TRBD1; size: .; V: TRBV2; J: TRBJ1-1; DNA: TGTGCCAGCAGTGGGCTTGACAGGGGGGTGGTTGAAACTTTCTTT; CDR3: CASSGLDRGVVETFF
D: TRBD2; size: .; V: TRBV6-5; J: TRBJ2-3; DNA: TGTGCCAGCACCCCGGGAGGGCTCGGCACAGATACGCAGTATTTT; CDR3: CASTPGGLGTDTQYF
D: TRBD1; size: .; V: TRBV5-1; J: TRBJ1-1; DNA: TGCGCCAGCAATTATAGGGGACAGAAGAACACTGAAGCTTTCTTT; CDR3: CASNYRGQKNTEAFF
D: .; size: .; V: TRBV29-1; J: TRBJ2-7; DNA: TGCAGCGTTGAGGAGGGTTCCTACGAGCAGTACTTC; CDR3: CSVEEGSYEQYF
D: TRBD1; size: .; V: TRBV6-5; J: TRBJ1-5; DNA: TGTGCCAGCAAAACCGACAGGGATGGCAATCAGCCCCAGCATTTT; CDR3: CASKTDRDGNQPQHF
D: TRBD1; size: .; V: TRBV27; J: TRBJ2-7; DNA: TGTGCCAGCAGTTTAGGGACAGGGTCCAACGAGCAGTACTTC; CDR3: CASSLGTGSNEQYF
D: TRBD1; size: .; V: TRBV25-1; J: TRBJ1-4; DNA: TGTGCCAGCAGTAAGGGACAGCAAAATGAAAAACTGTTTTTT; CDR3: CASSKGQQNEKLFF
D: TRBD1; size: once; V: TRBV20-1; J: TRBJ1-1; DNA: TGCAGTGCTGGACAGGTCACTGAAGCTTTCTTT; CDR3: CSAGQVTEAFF
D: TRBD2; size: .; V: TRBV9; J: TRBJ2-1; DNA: TGTGCCAGCAGCGTAGGCGGGGGGACTAAGGGTAATGAGCAGTTCTTC; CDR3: CASSVGGGTKGNEQFF
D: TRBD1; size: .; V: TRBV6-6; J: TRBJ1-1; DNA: TGTGCCAGCAGTCGGGGACAGGGGCATAACACTGAAGCTTTCTTT; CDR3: CASSRGQGHNTEAFF
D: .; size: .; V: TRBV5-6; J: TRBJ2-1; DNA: TGTGCCACCGGGGGCTCCTACAATGAGCAGTTCTTC; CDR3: CATGGSYNEQFF
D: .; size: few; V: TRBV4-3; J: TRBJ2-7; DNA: TGCGCCAGCAGCCAAGATTCGCTATTCTACTTC; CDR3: CASSQDSLFYF
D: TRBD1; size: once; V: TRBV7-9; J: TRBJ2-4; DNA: TGTGCCAGCAGCGCTCGGACAGGGGATGGCTGGGGCATTCAGTACTTC; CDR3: CASSARTGDGWGIQYF
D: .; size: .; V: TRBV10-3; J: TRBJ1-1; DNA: TGTGCCATAAGGACAGAGATGAACACTGAAGCTTTCTTT; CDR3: CAIRTEMNTEAFF
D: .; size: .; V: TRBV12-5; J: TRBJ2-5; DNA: TGTGCTAGTCTCGGACAGAGAGAGACCCAGTACTTC; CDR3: CASLGQRETQYF
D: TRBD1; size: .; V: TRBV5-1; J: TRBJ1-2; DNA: TGCGCCAGCAGCCAACGACAGGGCGGGAACTATGGCTACACCTTC; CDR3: CASSQRQGGNYGYTF
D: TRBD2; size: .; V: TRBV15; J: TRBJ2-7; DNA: TGTGCCACCAGCAGATCCGGGACTAGCTCCGAGCAGTACTTC; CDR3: CATSRSGTSSEQYF
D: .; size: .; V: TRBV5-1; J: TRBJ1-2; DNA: TGCGCCAGCAGCTTGGGGACAGCTAACTATGGCTACACCTTC; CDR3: CASSLGTANYGYTF
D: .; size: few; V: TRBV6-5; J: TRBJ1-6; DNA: TGTGCCAGCAGTTATAGGAGCCAAGCCAATTCACCCCTCCACTTT; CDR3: CASSYRSQANSPLHF